This TCR beta chain derives from a study of blood T cell repertoires in COVID-19. Study-wide background: Material from acute and convalescent COVID-19 was sourced from the United States, Italy and Spain. PBMCs, B-cell-depleted T cells, or T cells provided the cDNA or gDNA that made up the material.

V was shortened by 2 bases and J by 11 bases, with 21 bases between the two germline ends. This CDR3 is built from 16 residues. Germline CDR1 is KGHSH and CDR2 is LQKENI. TCRdb's table, derived via immunoSEQ multiplex PCR, lists solely in-frame clones and lacks some. Seen here are about 71,000 clones, roughly nine tenths observed once, and the top ten hold just over 5%. The specimen was peripheral blood. This receptor was obtained from a woman aged 18-29 years with acute or convalescent COVID-19. This chain joins TRBV18 and TRBJ1-4, with a tentative D call TRBD1 (6 bases). The chain's CDR3 is CASSPKDSPTAPKLFF. Written as DNA, the CDR3 is TGTGCCAGCTCACCAAAGGACAGCCCCACGGCCCCCAAACTGTTTTTT.